The 3 T cell receptor beta chains below all came from one sample that was sequenced in a study of blood T cell repertoires in COVID-19 (dated by TCRdb to 2020 to 2021). The library was obtained by the immunoSEQ multiplex PCR assay. TCRdb mirrors the immuneACCESS table, restricted to in-frame sequences. Some clones are absent from its copies; in checked studies, under half trace to an unresolved V gene, and the reason for the others is unknown. Across this sample there are 150,000 to 200,000 clones, with 85% to 90% seen only once. The top ten hold 4% of the sample. Source material: peripheral blood. These receptors were taken from an older woman with acute or convalescent COVID-19.

The chain uses TRBV27 and TRBJ1-2; D is perhaps TRBD1 (6 bases). CDR1 MNHEY and CDR2 SMNVEV come from the germline V gene (reference sequence). V was shortened by 2 bases and J by 4 bases, with 14 bases between the two germline ends. This CDR3 contains 15 residues. In nucleotides, the CDR3 is TGTGCCAGCAGTTTAACTGCCCGGGGGGCCTATGGCTACACCTTC. As protein: CASSLTARGAYGYTF.

CDR3 nucleotide sequence: TGTGCCATCAGTGAGTGGGGACAGGGGGCCTATGGCTACACCTTC. Amino acids: CAISEWGQGAYGYTF. The chain joins TRBV10-3 to TRBJ1-2, with TRBD1 identical over 12 bases. This CDR3 has 15 amino acids. The V segment lost 1 base and the J segment 4 bases; nucleotides outside the gene matches: 1. Germline CDR1 reads ENHRY; CDR2 reads SYGVKD.

This chain joins TRBV7-2 and TRBJ2-6, with TRBD1 identical over 8 bases. The CDR3 sequence is 16 residues long. Germline CDR1 reads SGHTA; CDR2 reads FQGNSA. V gave up 5 bases and J gave up 2 bases; unmatched junction bases: 5. CDR3 sequence: CASSTGQVAGANVLTF. CDR3 in DNA: TGTGCCAGCAGCACGGGACAGGTGGCTGGGGCCAACGTCCTGACTTTC.